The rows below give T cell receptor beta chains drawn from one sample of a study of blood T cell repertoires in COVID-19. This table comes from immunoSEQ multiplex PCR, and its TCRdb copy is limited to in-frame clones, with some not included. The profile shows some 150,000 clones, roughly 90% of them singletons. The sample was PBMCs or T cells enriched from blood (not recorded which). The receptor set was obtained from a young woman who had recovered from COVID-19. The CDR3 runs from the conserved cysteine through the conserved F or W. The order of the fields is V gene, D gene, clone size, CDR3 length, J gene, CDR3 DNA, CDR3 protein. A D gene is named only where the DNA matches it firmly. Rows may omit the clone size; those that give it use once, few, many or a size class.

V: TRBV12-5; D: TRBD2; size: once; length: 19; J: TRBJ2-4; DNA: TGTGCTAGTGGTTTGGATCGACTAGCGGGAGGGGTGGTCAAAAACATTCAGTACTTC; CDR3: CASGLDRLAGGVVKNIQYF
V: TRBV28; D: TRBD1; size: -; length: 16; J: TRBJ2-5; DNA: TGTGCCAGCAGTACTCCGGGACAGGGGGCGCAGGAGACCCAGTACTTC; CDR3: CASSTPGQGAQETQYF
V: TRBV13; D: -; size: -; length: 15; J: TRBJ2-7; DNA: TGTGCCAGCAGCCAGGAGGGCTCCCCCCTCTACGAGCAGTACTTC; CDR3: CASSQEGSPLYEQYF
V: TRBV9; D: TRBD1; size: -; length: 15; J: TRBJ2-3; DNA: TGTGCCAGCAGCGTTGGGGGACAGGGGAGAGATACGCAGTATTTT; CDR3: CASSVGGQGRDTQYF
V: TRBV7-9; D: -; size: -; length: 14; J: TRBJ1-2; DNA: TGTGCCAGCAGCCCTTACCCCGGGGTCAATGGCTACACCTTC; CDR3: CASSPYPGVNGYTF
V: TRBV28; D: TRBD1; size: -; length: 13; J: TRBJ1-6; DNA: TGTGCCAGCAGTGGACAGGGAGGACCACCCCTCCACTTT; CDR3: CASSGQGGPPLHF
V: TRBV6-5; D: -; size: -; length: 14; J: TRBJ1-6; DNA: TGTGCCAGCACCGGAGGTTCCTATAATTCACCCCTCCACTTT; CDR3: CASTGGSYNSPLHF
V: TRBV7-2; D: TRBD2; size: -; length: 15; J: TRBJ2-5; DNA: TGTGCCAGCAGCTTAGGCGGGAGTAAGGGTGAGACCCAGTACTTC; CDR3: CASSLGGSKGETQYF
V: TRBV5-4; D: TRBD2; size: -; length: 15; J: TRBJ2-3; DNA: TGTGCCAGCAGCCCGACTAGCGGAGGCACAGATACGCAGTATTTT; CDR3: CASSPTSGGTDTQYF
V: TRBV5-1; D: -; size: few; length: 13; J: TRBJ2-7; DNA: TGCGCCAGCAGCTTGGACAGTATCTACGAGCAGTACTTC; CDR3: CASSLDSIYEQYF
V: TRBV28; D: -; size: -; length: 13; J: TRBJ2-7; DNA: TGTGCCAGCAGTTTCAGGGTAAGCGACGAGCAGTACTTC; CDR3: CASSFRVSDEQYF